Below, 19 T cell receptor beta chains from the same sample are listed, as sequenced in a study of blood T cell repertoires in COVID-19. Assay: immunoSEQ multiplex PCR; the TCRdb copy retains only in-frame clones and omits some. The sample consists of roughly 66,000 clones, 75% to 95% of them appearing once. The sequenced material came from peripheral blood. The receptors originated from a human donor with active COVID-19. The donor label of this sample is uncertain.

CDR3 residues: CASSQDWLAGGRSYEQYF. CDR3 coding DNA: TGTGCCAGCAGCCAAGATTGGCTAGCGGGAGGGAGATCCTACGAGCAGTACTTC. This chain uses TRBV3-1 (or the pseudogene TRBV3-2) with TRBJ2-7, with 12 bases that match TRBD2. Germline CDR1 and CDR2: LGHDT and YNNKEL (reference sequence). The CDR3 length is 18 residues. V shed 0 bases and J 1 base; nucleotides not matched to a gene: 7.

The CDR3, as DNA: TGTGCCAGCAGCTTGGAAGGCGGGAGCTCCTACAATGAGCAGTTCTTC. Translation: CASSLEGGSSYNEQFF. The V gene is TRBV5-6, the J gene TRBJ2-1; TRBD2 matches at 7 bases. Losses at the gene ends were 0 bases for V and 0 bases for J; bases not matched to a gene: 3. The CDR3 has 16 amino acids. In germline, CDR1 is SGHDT, CDR2 YYEEEE.

The chain employs TRBV21-1 and TRBJ2-7; the D call in the table, TRBD1, was not verified against the DNA. TRBV21-1 is labeled a pseudogene. This CDR3 is built from 14 residues. The CDR3 DNA reads as TGTGCCAGCAGCCGCCGGGACAGATCCTACGAGCAGTACTTC. As protein: CASSRRDRSYEQYF.

The rearrangement links TRBV5-4 to TRBJ1-1, with 11 bases aligning to TRBD1. Germline values: CDR1 SGHNT, CDR2 YYREEE (reference sequence). J lost 0 bases, V lost 4 bases, and 8 bases had no gene match. The CDR3 is 17 residues long. The CDR3 DNA reads TGTGCCAGCAGCCGCCGGGACAGGGGGTCCATGAACACTGAAGCTTTCTTT. Its protein product is CASSRRDRGSMNTEAFF.

The rearrangement joins TRBV5-1 to TRBJ2-7; 7 bases are a match to TRBD2. Germline CDR1 is SGHRS and CDR2 is YFSETQ. The CDR3 runs 18 residues. The ends lost 3 bases at V and 0 bases at J; junction bases unmatched: 15. CDR3 sequence (DNA): TGCGCCAGCAGCTCTGGTGGGATAGCGGGCCCGAGCTCCTACGAGCAGTACTTC. The encoded protein is CASSSGGIAGPSSYEQYF.

This chain links TRBV6-2 or TRBV6-3 with TRBJ1-5, with 7 bases aligning to TRBD1. Trimming removed 5 bases from V and 1 base from J; junction bases left unmatched: 11. Germline-derived CDR1 and CDR2 are MNHEY and SVGEGT. This CDR3 comprises 17 residues. CDR3: CASSPHLTGSSNQPQHF. The CDR3 DNA reads TGTGCCAGCAGTCCACATTTGACAGGGAGCAGCAATCAGCCCCAGCATTTT.

The V and J genes are TRBV27 and TRBJ1-5, with D possibly TRBD1 on 6 matching bases. The V end lost 3 bases, the J end lost 7 bases, and 10 bases lay between the germline ends. This CDR3 is built from 13 residues. The germline V gene encodes CDR1 MNHEY and CDR2 SMNVEV (reference sequence). CDR3 in DNA: TGTGCCAGCAGTTTGGGGGGGCCGCAGCCCCAGCATTTT. Amino acid sequence: CASSLGGPQPQHF.

J is TRBJ2-1 and V is TRBV5-1, with 14 bases matching TRBD2. This CDR3 has 16 residues. The V and J ends lost 5 bases and 8 bases, in that order; junction bases with no gene match: 9. Germline V gene lookup returns CDR1 SGHRS and CDR2 YFSETQ. CDR3 DNA sequence: TGCGCCAGCAGGGCCGGGACTAGCGGGAGTGCGGATGAGCAGTTCTTC. Translated, it gives CASRAGTSGSADEQFF.

This chain joins TRBV3-1 (or the pseudogene TRBV3-2) and TRBJ2-1, with TRBD2 matching 13 bases. CDR1 and CDR2 (germline): LGHDT, YNNKEL (reference sequence). J was trimmed by 7 bases and V by 5 bases; bases with no gene match: 8. The CDR3 loop spans 16 amino acids. The CDR3 DNA reads TGTGCCAGCAGCTACGGACTAGCGGGAGTAGAAAATGAGCAGTTCTTC. It codes for CASSYGLAGVENEQFF.

V is TRBV10-3 and J is TRBJ2-1, with 8 bases lining up with TRBD1. The CDR3 covers 17 residues. The trim removed 1 base at V and 1 base at J, leaving 6 bases unmatched. Germline V CDR1 and CDR2: ENHRY, SYGVKD. The CDR3 sequence is CAISEFFGTGSYNEQFF. DNA of the CDR3: TGTGCCATCAGTGAGTTTTTCGGGACAGGATCCTACAATGAGCAGTTCTTC.

The genes are TRBV24-1 and TRBJ2-3; TRBD2 might be the D (6 bases). From germline, CDR1 is KGHDR and CDR2 SFDVKD. The CDR3 has 16 amino acids. Trimming left V 2 bases short and J 3 bases short, with 14 bases between. The CDR3 reads CATSDSGEVMTDTQYF. CDR3 nucleotide sequence: TGTGCCACCAGTGATTCGGGGGAGGTTATGACAGATACGCAGTATTTT.

This sequence joins TRBV13 and TRBJ1-1; unclear D gene. V dropped 1 base and J dropped 11 bases, with 14 bases sitting between them. The CDR3 is made up of 13 amino acids. CDR1 PRHDT and CDR2 FYEKMQ come from the germline V gene (reference sequence). The CDR3 protein is CASSLDRTSVAFF. The CDR3 region has the DNA TGTGCCAGCAGCTTAGACAGAACCTCCGTGGCTTTCTTT.

A single count supports this clone. The V and J genes are TRBV2 and TRBJ2-7; 10 bases agree with TRBD2. This CDR3 spans 12 amino acids. Germline V CDR1 and CDR2: SNHLY, FYNNEI. V dropped 9 bases and J dropped 7; count of bases not matched to a gene: 6. The CDR3 DNA follows: TGTGCCAGTGGACCGGGACTAGCGGAGCAGTACTTC. Translated: CASGPGLAEQYF. Filled out from reference TRBV2 and TRBJ2-7, the complete variable domain reads EPEVTQTPSHQVTQMGQEVILRCVPISNHLYFYWYRQILGQKVEFLVSFYNNEISEKSEIFDDQFSVERPDGSNFTLKIRSTKLEDSAMYFCASGPGLAEQYFGPGTRLTVT.

The chain joins TRBV19 to TRBJ2-3; tentative D call: TRBD2 (5 bases). This CDR3 is built from 14 residues. V lost 8 bases, J lost 6 bases, and 18 bases lay in between. Germline V CDR1 and CDR2: LNHDA, SQIVND (reference sequence). In DNA form, the CDR3 reads TGTGCCAGTGCCTCTTGGGAGTGGGGTGATACGCAGTATTTT. It specifies CASASWEWGDTQYF.

This chain joins TRBV28 and TRBJ1-1, with D uncertain. CDR3 length: 15 residues. Trimming took 2 bases from V and 3 from J, leaving 13 bases between them. Germline V gene data show CDR1 as MDHEN and CDR2 as SYDVKM. CDR3 in amino acids: CASSLPEGGHTEAFF. The CDR3 coding sequence is TGTGCCAGCAGTTTACCCGAGGGAGGGCACACTGAAGCTTTCTTT.

The V gene is TRBV18, the J gene TRBJ1-2; D is ambiguous. From germline, CDR1 is KGHSH and CDR2 LQKENI. The V end lost 2 bases, the J end lost 8 bases, and 18 bases lay between the germline ends. The CDR3 totals 15 residues. CDR3 protein: CASSPGLQTISGYTF. The CDR3 nucleotides read TGTGCCAGCTCACCAGGACTGCAGACGATCTCCGGCTACACCTTC.

The sample holds one count of this clone. The genes are TRBV11-3 and TRBJ2-5; 11 nucleotides agree with TRBD2. The CDR3 is made up of 16 amino acids. Trimming removed 5 bases from V and 7 bases from J; junction bases left unmatched: 12. Germline CDR1 is SGHNT and CDR2 is YENEEA. CDR3 region: CASSRSSGRSNWTQYF. The CDR3, as DNA: TGTGCCAGCAGCCGGTCTAGCGGGAGGTCGAATTGGACCCAGTACTTC. The full variable domain, with the rest looked up from reference TRBV11-3 and TRBJ2-5, is EAGVVQSPRYKIIEKKQPVAFWCNPISGHNTLYWYLQNLGQGPELLIRYENEEAVDDSQLPKDRFSAERLKGVDSTLKIQPAELGDSAVYLCASSRSSGRSNWTQYFGPGTRLLVL.

The chain recombines TRBV5-1 with TRBJ2-7; weak D call: TRBD2 (6 bases). Germline lookup yields CDR1 SGHRS and CDR2 YFSETQ. This CDR3 is built from 14 residues. V lost 6 bases and J 7 bases, leaving 20 bases between the germline ends. Here the CDR3 DNA reads TGCGCCAGCAAGCGACGGGGGTCCGGAGAGGAGCAGTACTTC. As protein: CASKRRGSGEEQYF.

This chain links TRBV6-6 with TRBJ2-7; a possible D gene is TRBD1 (6 bases). Germline loops: CDR1 MNHNY, CDR2 SVGAGI (reference sequence). Deletions cut 6 bases from V and 0 bases from J, with 18 bases between. The CDR3 has 16 residues. Here the CDR3 reads CASRRWTAKSSYEQYF. CDR3 bases: TGTGCCAGCAGACGCTGGACAGCCAAAAGCTCCTACGAGCAGTACTTC.